Each of the 7 T cell receptor beta chains below was sequenced from the same sample in a study of OX40 agonist ivuxolimab in advanced cancers. Using immunoSEQ multiplex PCR, the repertoire was profiled, and TCRdb retains in-frame clones only, with some absent. The table has about 90,000 clones, roughly 91% seen once. This specimen was CD4+ or CD8+ T cells sorted from blood, taken in a trial of the OX40 agonist ivuxolimab. All receptors derive from an adult with an advanced solid tumor such as melanoma, head and neck, liver or kidney cancer.

This clone was found a few times. The rearrangement joins TRBV19 to TRBJ2-7; 11 bases map to TRBD2. In germline, CDR1 is LNHDA, CDR2 SQIVND (reference sequence). This CDR3 has 14 residues. Unmatched junction bases numbered 10, after V lost 4 bases and J lost 11 bases. The CDR3 region has the DNA TGTGCCAGTAGTACAACCGCGACTAGCGGGAACAAGTACTTC. Translation gives CASSTTATSGNKYF. The variable domain in full, completed from reference TRBV19 and TRBJ2-7, reads DGGITQSPKYLFRKEGQNVTLSCEQNLNHDAMYWYRQDPGQGLRLIYYSQIVNDFQKGDIAEGYSVSREKKESFPLTVTSAQKNPTAFYLCASSTTATSGNKYFGPGTRLTVT.

V is TRBV19 and J is TRBJ1-5, with 9 positions matching TRBD1. Unmatched junction bases numbered 6, after V lost 1 base and J lost 5 bases. Germline loops: CDR1 LNHDA, CDR2 SQIVND (reference sequence). The CDR3 consists of 16 residues. CDR3 DNA sequence: TGTGCCAGTAGTATAGGGGACAGGGTTGTGTATCAGCCCCAGCATTTT. It is translated as CASSIGDRVVYQPQHF.

The V call is TRBV7-2, the J call TRBJ2-7; TRBD2 matches 10 bases. The CDR3 has 16 residues. CDR1 is SGHTA, CDR2 FQGNSA, per germline. The trim removed 1 base at V and 4 bases at J, leaving 7 bases unmatched. Here the CDR3 reads CASSLGSGLAEYEQYF. The CDR3 DNA reads TGTGCCAGCAGCTTAGGCAGCGGACTAGCGGAATACGAGCAGTACTTC. The full variable domain, completed using reference TRBV7-2 and TRBJ2-7, is GAGVSQSPSNKVTEKGKDVELRCDPISGHTALYWYRQSLGQGLEFLIYFQGNSAPDKSGLPSDRFSAERTGGSVSTLTIQRTQQEDSAVYLCASSLGSGLAEYEQYFGPGTRLTVT.

This chain joins TRBV18 and TRBJ2-7, with D perhaps matching TRBD1 (6 bases). Germline CDR1 reads KGHSH; CDR2 reads LQKENI. This CDR3 region has 16 residues. Trimming pared 6 bases from V and 5 bases from J, leaving 23 bases between. The CDR3 reads CASSHKGSRQVHEQYF. Written as DNA, the CDR3 is TGTGCCAGCTCTCACAAGGGGTCCAGACAGGTGCACGAGCAGTACTTC.

This sequence joins TRBV7-3 and TRBJ2-5; no firm D call. This CDR3 has 15 amino acids. Germline V CDR1 and CDR2: SGHTA, FQGTGA. Trimming shortened V by 5 bases and J by 2 bases, and 15 bases separated the two germline ends. The CDR3 loop reads CASSATPGLQETQYF. The CDR3 DNA is TGTGCCAGCAGCGCCACTCCCGGGTTACAAGAGACCCAGTACTTC.

CDR3: CASSAGQSTDTQYF. In nucleotides, the CDR3 is TGTGCCAGCAGTGCGGGACAGTCCACAGATACGCAGTATTTT. The rearrangement joins TRBV28 to TRBJ2-3; D may be TRBD1 (7 bases). Trimming cost V 5 bases and J 2 bases, with 11 bases left between them. Germline-derived CDR1 and CDR2 are MDHEN and SYDVKM. There are 14 residues in the CDR3.

The gene calls are TRBV27 and TRBJ1-2; no reliable D call. In germline, CDR1 is MNHEY, CDR2 SMNVEV (reference sequence). The CDR3 is made up of 14 amino acids. V was cut by 0 bases and J by 2 bases, with 7 bases left in between. CDR3 sequence: CASSLSGGNYGYTF. The CDR3 DNA is TGTGCCAGCAGTTTATCGGGTGGGAACTATGGCTACACCTTC.